The rows below give T cell receptor beta chains drawn from one sample of a study of blood T cell repertoires in COVID-19. The table came from immunoSEQ multiplex PCR; TCRdb's copy has only in-frame clones and leaves some out. The sample gives some 290,000 clones, roughly 86% of which show up once; 8.5% to 14% is in the top ten. Sequenced input: peripheral blood. The receptors were sampled from a woman younger than 45 with COVID-19, enrolled during active disease. The CDR3 runs from the conserved cysteine through the conserved F or W. A D gene is named only where the DNA matches it firmly. A clone size is listed for some rows: how often the clone was seen (once, few, many), or a class if it is expanded.

D,size,V,J,DNA,CDR3
TRBD2,many,TRBV28,TRBJ2-3,TGTGCCAGCAAAGTAGCGGGGGGCCAAGGGTGGGCAGATACGCAGTATTTT,CASKVAGGQGWADTQYF
NA,NA,TRBV5-1,TRBJ2-3,TGCGCCAGCAGCCTAGATCCAATGTCGGATACGCAGTATTTT,CASSLDPMSDTQYF
NA,NA,TRBV14,TRBJ2-1,TGTGCCAGCAGCTTGGCTCGGGGGACCGCTTACAATGAGCAGTTCTTC,CASSLARGTAYNEQFF
NA,few,TRBV6-6,TRBJ1-2,TGTGCCAGCAGCCAACAGTTTCTTCCCCATGGCTACACCTTC,CASSQQFLPHGYTF
NA,NA,TRBV5-6,TRBJ2-1,TGTGCCAGCAGATACTCCCACTCCAATGAGCAGTTCTTC,CASRYSHSNEQFF
NA,NA,TRBV7-9,TRBJ1-1,TGTGCCAGCAGAACAGGGTTGGGAGAGAACACTGAAGCTTTCTTT,CASRTGLGENTEAFF
NA,NA,TRBV7-9,TRBJ1-5,TGTGCCAGCACTATAGGGGTGGGTCAGCCCCAGCATTTT,CASTIGVGQPQHF
NA,NA,TRBV6-5,TRBJ1-2,TGTGCCAGCACGACGAGCGCTAACTATGGCTACACCTTC,CASTTSANYGYTF
NA,NA,TRBV29-1,TRBJ2-7,TGCAGCGTTGATCAGGGTGAATTC,CSVDQGEF
TRBD1,NA,TRBV19,TRBJ1-1,TGTGCCAGTAGTCCACTGACAGGGATGAACACTGAAGCTTTCTTT,CASSPLTGMNTEAFF
NA,NA,TRBV4-1,TRBJ2-3,TGCGCCAGCAGCCACCCTGTGTCCACAGATACGCAGTATTTT,CASSHPVSTDTQYF
NA,NA,TRBV6-6,TRBJ1-3,TGTGCCAGCAGTTACTCTAGTCGATCTGGAAACACCATATATTTT,CASSYSSRSGNTIYF
TRBD1,NA,TRBV2,TRBJ2-3,TGTGCCAGCACCGTAAGGGGACAGTACACAGATACGCAGTATTTT,CASTVRGQYTDTQYF
NA,NA,TRBV5-1,TRBJ1-3,TGCGCCAGCAGCTCCGCAGGGACTGGAAACACCATATATTTT,CASSSAGTGNTIYF
NA,once,TRBV5-5,TRBJ1-1,TGTGCCAGCAGCTTAGTCAAGGATACCAGGTGGAACACTGAAGCTTTCTTT,CASSLVKDTRWNTEAFF
TRBD1,NA,TRBV14,TRBJ1-6,TGTGCCAGCAGCCCTGACCCCAGGGGGCTAGGCTATAATTCACCCCTCCACTTT,CASSPDPRGLGYNSPLHF
NA,NA,TRBV19,TRBJ1-6,TGTGCCAGTAGGTTGGACAGTGACGGTTCACCCCTCCACTTT,CASRLDSDGSPLHF
TRBD1,NA,TRBV3-1/TRBV3-2,TRBJ1-1,TGTGCCAGCAGCCAAGGGATCCCAGAGGCAGGGGGAAGGACTGAAGCTTTCTTT,CASSQGIPEAGGRTEAFF
TRBD2,NA,TRBV7-8,TRBJ2-1,TGTGCCAGCAGCTTAGCCGGGCTAGCGGGGGGAAGAAATGAGCAGTTCTTC,CASSLAGLAGGRNEQFF
NA,NA,TRBV19,TRBJ1-5,TGTGCCAGTAGTCCGGGTTTTCATAGCAATCAGCCCCAGCATTTT,CASSPGFHSNQPQHF
NA,NA,TRBV6-5,TRBJ1-2,TGTGCCAGCAGTTACGGGGGGGCGAGTAGTGGCTACACCTTC,CASSYGGASSGYTF
NA,NA,TRBV4-1,TRBJ2-3,TGCGCCAGCAGCCCCGCCGATACTAGCACAGATACGCAGTATTTT,CASSPADTSTDTQYF
NA,NA,TRBV7-6,TRBJ2-1,TGTGCCAGCAGCTTAGCGTTTAGCGGAAGCTCCTACAATGAGCAGTTCTTC,CASSLAFSGSSYNEQFF
NA,NA,TRBV3-1/TRBV3-2,TRBJ1-1,TGTGCCAGCAGCCATACAACACGGAGTATAGAAGCTTTCTTT,CASSHTTRSIEAFF
NA,NA,TRBV12-3/TRBV12-4,TRBJ2-7,TGTGCCAGCAGCTCCGACAGTTCCTACGAGCAGTACTTC,CASSSDSSYEQYF
TRBD2,NA,TRBV5-1,TRBJ2-1,TGCGCCAGCAGCCAGGGACTAGCGGGGGACTACAATGAGCAGTTCTTC,CASSQGLAGDYNEQFF
NA,NA,TRBV27,TRBJ2-1,TGTGCCAGCAGGCCCGGCGGGGGCCCCTACAATGAGCAGTTCTTC,CASRPGGGPYNEQFF
NA,once,TRBV20-1,TRBJ2-2,TGCAGTGCTAGTCCCCAGGTCGCGGGCGGGGAGCTGTTTTTT,CSASPQVAGGELFF
NA,NA,TRBV29-1,TRBJ1-1,TGCAGCGTTGAAGGGGAGGGAACTGAAGCTTTCTTT,CSVEGEGTEAFF
TRBD1,NA,TRBV29-1,TRBJ1-1,TGCAGCGTTGAAGATCCGACAGGGGTTAACACTGAAGCTTTCTTT,CSVEDPTGVNTEAFF
NA,once,TRBV9,TRBJ2-5,TGTGCCAGCAGCGTAGCCAGCGGCCTTATGTCAGGGGCCCAGTACTTC,CASSVASGLMSGAQYF
TRBD1,NA,TRBV5-4,TRBJ1-1,TGTGCCAGCAGCCACAAGGGGGCTGAGGACACTGAAGCTTTCTTT,CASSHKGAEDTEAFF
TRBD1,NA,TRBV25-1,TRBJ2-7,TGTGCCAGCAGCCTTAAACAGGGGACGCTCTACGAGCAGTACTTC,CASSLKQGTLYEQYF
TRBD1,NA,TRBV6-5,TRBJ1-3,TGTGCCAGCAGTCATGACAGGGGGCCTGGAAACACCATATATTTT,CASSHDRGPGNTIYF
TRBD2,NA,TRBV19,TRBJ2-5,TGTGCCAGTAGTATAGTCTCCGGACTAGCGGGGCAAGAGACCCAGTACTTC,CASSIVSGLAGQETQYF